This T cell receptor (beta chain) comes out of a study of CD8+ T cells in alopecia areata. The study team obtained lesional scalp punch biopsies and peripheral blood from alopecia areata patients. This clone was seen more than once but under ten times. The antigen is not known. Study conclusions and caveats: Compared with normal scalp, lesional scalp had higher clonality and more expanded CD8+ clones.

The V gene's germline CDR1 is SGHDN and CDR2 FVKESK. The CDR3 sequence is 15 residues long. Trimming took off 0 bases at V and 4 bases at J, with 12 bases between the two ends. Reverse transcribed after extraction, RNA yielded cDNA as the sequencing template. TCRdb's table, derived via immunoSEQ multiplex PCR, lists solely in-frame clones and lacks some. The table lists around 160,000 clones, more than 40% of them singletons. The rearrangement links TRBV14 to TRBJ1-2; D unresolved. The source of this sequence is a human donor with alopecia areata. The specimen sequenced was CD4+ T cells sorted from blood. The chain's CDR3 is CASSQDRHNTYGYTF. The CDR3 nucleotides read TGTGCCAGCAGCCAAGATCGTCATAATACCTATGGCTACACCTTC.